This TCR beta chain was documented in a study of technical replicates of blood from a few donors. TCRdb keeps only in-frame clones here, not all; method: immunoSEQ multiplex PCR. The sample contains just under 60,000 clones, just under 95% of which appear only once. Germline loops: CDR1 SGHRS, CDR2 YFSETQ. The CDR3 has 16 amino acids. V was pared by 0 bases and J by 0 bases, with 13 bases between. The TCR was taken from a human donor in good health. Some clones in this sample may be carry-over from other donors' samples. Sequenced sample: PBMCs. The rearrangement joins TRBV5-1 to TRBJ2-7; D is unclear. CDR3 DNA sequence: TGCGCCAGCAGCTTGGGGATCCGTCGGAGCTCCTACGAGCAGTACTTC. Translating it yields CASSLGIRRSSYEQYF.